This T cell receptor (beta chain) was identified in a study of T cells after yellow fever vaccination. Turning to the study itself: SMART-Seq v4 Ultra Low Input prepared libraries from low-cell fractions.

One entry per CDR3 protein, called by TCRdb with MiXCR from the 5' RACE reads. The repertoire holds a few hundred thousand distinct CDR3 sequences, with 3.6% as singletons. The CDR3 runs to 13 residues. V lost 10 bases to trimming and J lost 4 bases, with 16 bases between them. Study-wide results and caveats: On re-exposure, the response was weaker but peaked faster, at day 5 versus 15. Post-booster repertoires contained most primary-vaccination clones again (approximately 97% CD4, roughly 91% CD8).

A remark on this clonotype: Its target is not known.

This specimen was PBMCs, taken on the day of the yellow fever booster vaccination. V is TRBV12-3 or TRBV12-4 and J is TRBJ1-1; D gene unclear. The TCR originated in a man between 18 and 35 years old who received the YFV17D yellow fever vaccine. The CDR3 coding sequence is TGTGCCACCACTCAATATCCCCCCACTGAAGCTTTCTTT. Its protein product is CATTQYPPTEAFF.